This passage covers 24 T cell receptor beta chains from one sample sequenced in a study of radiotherapy plus CTLA-4 blockade in lung cancer. Sequencing was performed with immunoSEQ multiplex PCR; in TCRdb, only in-frame clones are kept and a portion is missing. The sample gives 80,000 to 95,000 clones, roughly 80% of which show up once; roughly 24% is in the top ten. The sequences come from peripheral blood, collected from a patient treated with radiotherapy plus ipilimumab. Receptors were obtained from a human donor with non-small cell lung cancer that progressed on radiotherapy plus ipilimumab.

The chain recombines TRBV5-4 with TRBJ2-3; no definite D call. The length of the CDR3 is 13 residues. V gave up 0 bases and J gave up 6 bases, with 8 bases separating them. Germline loops: CDR1 SGHNT, CDR2 YYREEE (reference sequence). The CDR3 sequence is CASSLDSRDTQYF. CDR3 in DNA: TGTGCCAGCAGCTTGGACTCAAGGGATACGCAGTATTTT.

The rearrangement links TRBV9 to TRBJ2-1; maybe TRBD2 (5 bases). V was trimmed by 0 bases and J by 4 bases, leaving 5 bases between them. The CDR3 runs 13 residues. Germline CDR1 SGDLS, CDR2 YYNGEE. This CDR3 reads CASSVAGYNEQFF. The CDR3 DNA is TGTGCCAGCAGCGTAGCGGGGTACAATGAGCAGTTCTTC.

The chain couples TRBV19 to TRBJ1-5; 9 bases are a match to TRBD1. Germline V gene data show CDR1 as LNHDA and CDR2 as SQIVND (reference sequence). V lost 9 bases and J lost 5; bases outside the gene matches: 14. This CDR3 is 16 amino acids long. CDR3 coding DNA: TGTGCCAGCAGAGCACGCGGACAGGGGAAATATCAGCCCCAGCATTTT. Its protein is CASRARGQGKYQPQHF.

J is TRBJ2-6 and V is TRBV2, with 13 positions matching TRBD2. CDR1 is SNHLY and CDR2 is FYNNEI in the germline V gene. Losses at the gene ends were 4 bases for V and 2 bases for J; bases not matched to a gene: 8. The CDR3 is 19 amino acids. The CDR3 reads CASSGGLAGFVAGANVLTF. The CDR3 DNA follows: TGTGCCAGCAGTGGGGGACTAGCGGGGTTTGTTGCTGGGGCCAACGTCCTGACTTTC.

The genes are TRBV30 and TRBJ2-7; 13 bases line up with TRBD2. The CDR3 length is 15 residues. The V gene's germline CDR1 is GTSNPN and CDR2 SVGIG (reference sequence). The junction had 10 bases not matched to a gene; V was cut back by 7 bases and J by 4 bases. Here the CDR3 reads CAYQGLAGVSYEQYF. CDR3 coding DNA: TGTGCCTACCAAGGACTAGCGGGAGTAAGTTACGAGCAGTACTTC.

This chain links TRBV5-1 with TRBJ2-5; D might be TRBD2 (6 bases). CDR1 and CDR2 (germline): SGHRS, YFSETQ. This CDR3 has 14 amino acids. Trimming took off 4 bases at V and 5 bases at J, with 15 bases between the two ends. The CDR3 spells CASSIEPGGETQYF. In nucleotides, the CDR3 is TGCGCCAGCAGCATCGAGCCTGGAGGGGAGACCCAGTACTTC. Drawing the rest from reference TRBV5-1 and TRBJ2-5, the complete variable domain is KAGVTQTPRYLIKTRGQQVTLSCSPISGHRSVSWYQQTPGQGLQFLFEYFSETQRNKGNFPGRFSGRQFSNSRSEMNVSTLELGDSALYLCASSIEPGGETQYFGPGTRLLVL.

The J gene is TRBJ2-1, the V gene TRBV4-1; D might be TRBD1 (6 bases). V dropped 1 base and J dropped 2 bases, with 18 bases sitting between them. Germline-derived CDR1 and CDR2 are MGHRA and YSYEKL. The CDR3 has 18 amino acids. CDR3 sequence: CASSQVFSPRDTYNEQFF. The DNA for the CDR3 is TGCGCCAGCAGCCAAGTCTTCTCCCCCCGGGACACCTACAATGAGCAGTTCTTC.

This chain's CDR3 is CASSRYAKNIQYF. The CDR3 region has the DNA TGCGCCAGCAGTCGGTACGCCAAAAACATTCAGTACTTC. The J gene is TRBJ2-4, the V gene TRBV23-1; no firm D call. TRBV23-1 is identified as an open reading frame with a role that is uncertain. V was trimmed by 4 bases and J by 1 base, leaving 5 bases between them. The CDR3 runs to 13 residues.

The chain employs TRBV9 and TRBJ2-7; D may be TRBD1 or TRBD2 (5 bases each). Looked up from germline, CDR1 is SGDLS and CDR2 is YYNGEE. The V end was cut by 0 bases, the J end by 2 bases, with 9 bases between. The CDR3 contains 14 residues. In DNA form, the CDR3 reads TGTGCCAGCAGCGTAGGATGGGGGACCTACGAGCAGTACTTC. Its translation is CASSVGWGTYEQYF.

J is TRBJ2-7 and V is TRBV5-4; 8 bases agree with TRBD1. This CDR3 has 16 residues. Trimming removed 0 bases from V and 1 base from J; junction bases left unmatched: 6. Germline loops: CDR1 SGHNT, CDR2 YYREEE (reference sequence). The CDR3 bases are TGTGCCAGCAGCTTGGATTCGGGGACAGGTTCCTACGAGCAGTACTTC. It is translated as CASSLDSGTGSYEQYF.

The genes are TRBV19 and TRBJ2-3; TRBD1 might be the D (5 bases). CDR1 LNHDA and CDR2 SQIVND come from the germline V gene (reference sequence). CDR3 length equals 14 residues. Trimming stripped 3 bases from V and 0 bases from J, with 7 bases between. The CDR3 sequence is CASSMTASTDTQYF. The CDR3 nucleotides are TGTGCCAGTAGTATGACAGCTAGCACAGATACGCAGTATTTT.

The chain has TRBV2 and TRBJ2-4, with TRBD2 identical over 8 bases. Germline CDR1 is SNHLY and CDR2 is FYNNEI. The CDR3 is 19 amino acids. J was trimmed by 4 bases and V by 2 bases; bases with no gene match: 16. The chain's CDR3 is CASSENWPAGAEYKNIQYF. In DNA, the CDR3 is TGTGCCAGCAGTGAAAATTGGCCAGCGGGAGCCGAATATAAAAACATTCAGTACTTC.

Only a few counts were recorded for this clone. The chain joins TRBV18 to TRBJ2-7, with a weak D call TRBD2 (5 bases). The CDR3 runs 13 residues. Germline CDR1 and CDR2: KGHSH and LQKENI. Trimming took off 1 base at V and 2 bases at J, with 6 bases between the two ends. The CDR3 DNA sequence: TGTGCCAGCTCACCACGGCGGGCCTACGAGCAGTACTTC. Its translation: CASSPRRAYEQYF. The variable domain in full, completed from reference TRBV18 and TRBJ2-7, reads NAGVMQNPRHLVRRRGQEARLRCSPMKGHSHVYWYRQLPEEGLKFMVYLQKENIIDESGMPKERFSAEFPKEGPSILRIQQVVRGDSAAYFCASSPRRAYEQYFGPGTRLTVT.

The chain recombines TRBV5-1 with TRBJ2-7; 10 nucleotides match TRBD1. V lost 4 bases, J lost 4 bases, and 5 bases stayed unmatched. This CDR3 spans 14 amino acids. Germline CDR1 and CDR2: SGHRS and YFSETQ. CDR3 nucleotides: TGCGCCAGCAGCCGGTCGGACAGGGGGTACGAGCAGTACTTC. Amino acids: CASSRSDRGYEQYF.

V is TRBV5-1 and J is TRBJ2-3; D remains unclear. Germline V gene sequence: CDR1 SGHRS, CDR2 YFSETQ. This CDR3 spans 15 amino acids. Trimming stripped 5 bases from V and 0 bases from J, with 13 bases between. CDR3 sequence reads: CASSSVAESTDTQYF. Written as DNA, the CDR3 is TGCGCCAGCAGTAGTGTGGCGGAAAGCACAGATACGCAGTATTTT.

The V gene is TRBV21-1, the J gene TRBJ2-7; the table calls TRBD2, which could not be checked here. TRBV21-1 is described as a pseudogene. The CDR3 sequence is 16 residues long. The CDR3 loop reads CASSKERIAGPYEQYV. As DNA, the CDR3 is TGTGCCAGCAGCAAAGAGAGAATAGCGGGACCCTACGAGCAGTACGTC.

V gene TRBV4-1 combines with J gene TRBJ2-1; the match to TRBD2 covers 11 bases. V was pared by 3 bases and J by 1 base, with 2 bases of the junction left unmatched. CDR1 and CDR2 from the germline V gene are MGHRA and YSYEKL. The CDR3 runs 16 residues. The CDR3 coding sequence is TGCGCCAGCAGCCAGACTAGCGGGGTATCCTACAATGAGCAGTTCTTC. It codes for CASSQTSGVSYNEQFF.

The chain joins TRBV19 to TRBJ1-2; D is perhaps TRBD1 (6 bases). There are 12 residues in the CDR3. Trimming pared 6 bases from V and 7 bases from J, leaving 12 bases between. The germline gives CDR1 LNHDA, CDR2 SQIVND (reference sequence). CDR3 sequence reads: CASRLVRGGYTF. CDR3 coding DNA: TGTGCCAGTAGGCTCGTCAGGGGTGGCTACACCTTC.

The V call is TRBV19, the J call TRBJ2-5; TRBD1 agrees at 7 bases. The CDR3 extends over 13 amino acids. Germline-derived CDR1 and CDR2 are LNHDA and SQIVND (reference sequence). V lost 7 bases and J lost 2; bases outside the gene matches: 4. Written as DNA, the CDR3 is TGTGCCAGTACTAAGACAGGGCAAGAGACCCAGTACTTC. This sequence encodes CASTKTGQETQYF.

This rearrangement joins TRBV14 to TRBJ1-4, with no clear D. The germline CDR1 and CDR2 sequences are SGHDN and FVKESK. This CDR3 region has 16 residues. Trimming pared 2 bases from V and 5 bases from J, leaving 15 bases between. CDR3 in amino acids: CASSQRLGALNEKLFF. The CDR3, as DNA: TGTGCCAGCAGCCAAAGGTTGGGAGCTCTCAATGAAAAACTGTTTTTT.

The chain joins TRBV5-4 to TRBJ2-7; D is perhaps TRBD1 (6 bases). CDR1 and CDR2 (germline): SGHNT, YYREEE (reference sequence). V was clipped by 0 bases and J by 5 bases, with 9 bases between them. The CDR3 is 13 residues long. The chain's CDR3 is CASSLDRAHEQYV. Here the CDR3 DNA reads TGTGCCAGCAGCTTGGACAGGGCCCACGAGCAGTACGTC.

CDR3: CAWSVTVTDTQYF. CDR3 DNA sequence: TGTGCCTGGAGTGTTACGGTCACAGATACGCAGTATTTT. The chain combines TRBV30 with TRBJ2-3, with D unclear. The germline V gene encodes CDR1 GTSNPN and CDR2 SVGIG (reference sequence). This CDR3 has 13 residues. Trimming left V 0 bases short and J 2 bases short, with 6 bases between. The full variable domain, its missing parts supplied by reference TRBV30 and TRBJ2-3, is SQTIHQWPATLVQPVGSPLSLECTVEGTSNPNLYWYRQAAGRGLQLLFYSVGIGQISSEVPQNLSASRPQDRQFILSSKKLLLSDSGFYLCAWSVTVTDTQYFGPGTRLTVL.

The genes are TRBV7-8 and TRBJ1-4; TRBD1 might be the D (6 bases). The CDR3 consists of 14 residues. Trimming cost V 5 bases and J 11 bases, with 18 bases left between them. Germline V gives CDR1 SGHVS, CDR2 FQNEAQ. CDR3 protein: CASSKEPTGPKLFF. CDR3 nucleotides: TGTGCCAGCAGCAAAGAGCCTACAGGGCCGAAACTGTTTTTT. Full variable domain (remainder filled in from reference TRBV7-8 and TRBJ1-4): GAGVSQSPRYKVAKRGQDVALRCDPISGHVSLFWYQQALGQGPEFLTYFQNEAQLDKSGLPSDRFFAERPEGSVSTLKIQRTQQEDSAVYLCASSKEPTGPKLFFGSGTQLSVL.

This clone was recorded a few times. This chain uses TRBV29-1 with TRBJ2-6; TRBD1 aligns across 7 bases. The CDR3 contains 19 residues. CDR1 SQVTM and CDR2 ANQGSEA come from the germline V gene. J gave up 0 bases and V 5 bases, and 16 bases lay outside the gene matches. The CDR3 protein is CSVPRTGLRDSSGANVLTF. The CDR3 DNA reads TGCAGCGTTCCCCGCACCGGTTTAAGGGACAGCTCTGGGGCCAACGTCCTGACTTTC.